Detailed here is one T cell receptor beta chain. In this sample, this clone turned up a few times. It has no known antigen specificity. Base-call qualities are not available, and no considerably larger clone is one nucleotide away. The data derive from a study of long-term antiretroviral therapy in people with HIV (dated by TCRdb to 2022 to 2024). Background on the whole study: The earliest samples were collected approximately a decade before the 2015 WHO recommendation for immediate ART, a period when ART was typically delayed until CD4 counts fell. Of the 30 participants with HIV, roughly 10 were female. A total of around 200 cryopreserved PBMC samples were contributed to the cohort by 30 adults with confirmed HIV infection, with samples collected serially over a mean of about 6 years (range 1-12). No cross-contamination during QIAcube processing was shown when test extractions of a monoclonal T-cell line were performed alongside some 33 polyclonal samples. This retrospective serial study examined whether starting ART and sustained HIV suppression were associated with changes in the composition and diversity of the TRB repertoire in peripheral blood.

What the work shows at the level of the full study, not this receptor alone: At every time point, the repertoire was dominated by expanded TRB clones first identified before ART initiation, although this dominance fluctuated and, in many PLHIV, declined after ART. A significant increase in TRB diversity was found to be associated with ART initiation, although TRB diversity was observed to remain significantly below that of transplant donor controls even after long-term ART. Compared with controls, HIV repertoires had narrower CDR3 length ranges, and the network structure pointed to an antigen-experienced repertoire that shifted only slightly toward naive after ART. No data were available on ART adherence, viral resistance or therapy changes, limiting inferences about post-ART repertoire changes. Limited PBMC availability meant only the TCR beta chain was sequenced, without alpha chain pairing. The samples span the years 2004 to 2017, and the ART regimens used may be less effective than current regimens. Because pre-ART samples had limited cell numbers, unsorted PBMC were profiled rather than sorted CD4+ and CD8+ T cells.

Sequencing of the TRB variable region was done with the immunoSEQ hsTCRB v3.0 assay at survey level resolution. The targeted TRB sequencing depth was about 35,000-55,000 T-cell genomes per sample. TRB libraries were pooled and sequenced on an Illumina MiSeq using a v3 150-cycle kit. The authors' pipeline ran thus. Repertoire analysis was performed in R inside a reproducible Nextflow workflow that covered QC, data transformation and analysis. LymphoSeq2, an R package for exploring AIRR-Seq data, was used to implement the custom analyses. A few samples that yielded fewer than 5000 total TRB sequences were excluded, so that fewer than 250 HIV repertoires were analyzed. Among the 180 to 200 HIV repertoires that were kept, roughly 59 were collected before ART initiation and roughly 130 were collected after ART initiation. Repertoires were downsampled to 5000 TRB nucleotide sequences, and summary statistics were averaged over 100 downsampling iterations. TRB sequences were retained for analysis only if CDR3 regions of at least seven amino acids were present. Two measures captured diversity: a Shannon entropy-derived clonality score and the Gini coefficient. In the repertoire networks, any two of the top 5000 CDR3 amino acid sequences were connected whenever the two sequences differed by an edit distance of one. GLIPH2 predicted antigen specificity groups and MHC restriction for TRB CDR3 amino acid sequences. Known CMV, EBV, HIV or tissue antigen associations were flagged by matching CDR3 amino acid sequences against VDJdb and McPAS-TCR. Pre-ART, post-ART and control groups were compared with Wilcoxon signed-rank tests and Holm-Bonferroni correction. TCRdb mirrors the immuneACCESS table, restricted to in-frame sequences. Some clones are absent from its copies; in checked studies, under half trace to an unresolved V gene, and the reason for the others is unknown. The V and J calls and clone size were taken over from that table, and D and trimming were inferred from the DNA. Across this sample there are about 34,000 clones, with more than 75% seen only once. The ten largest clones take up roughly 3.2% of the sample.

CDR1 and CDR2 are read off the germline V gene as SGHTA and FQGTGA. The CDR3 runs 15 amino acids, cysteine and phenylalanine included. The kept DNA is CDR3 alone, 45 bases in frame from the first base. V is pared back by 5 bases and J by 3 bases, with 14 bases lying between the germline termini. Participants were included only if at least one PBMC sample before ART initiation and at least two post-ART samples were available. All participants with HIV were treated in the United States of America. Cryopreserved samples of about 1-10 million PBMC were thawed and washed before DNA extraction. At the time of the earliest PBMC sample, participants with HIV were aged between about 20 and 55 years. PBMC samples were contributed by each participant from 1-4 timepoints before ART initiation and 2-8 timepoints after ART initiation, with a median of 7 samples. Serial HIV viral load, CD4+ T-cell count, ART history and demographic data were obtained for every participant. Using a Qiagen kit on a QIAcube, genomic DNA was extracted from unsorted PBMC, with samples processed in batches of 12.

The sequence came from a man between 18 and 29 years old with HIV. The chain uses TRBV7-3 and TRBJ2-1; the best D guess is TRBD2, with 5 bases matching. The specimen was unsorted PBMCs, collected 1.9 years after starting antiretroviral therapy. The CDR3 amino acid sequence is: CASSPGDSRYNEQFF. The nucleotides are TGTGCCAGCAGCCCCGGGGATAGCCGCTACAATGAGCAGTTCTTC.